The present T cell receptor (beta chain) was sequenced within a study of CD8+ T cells in alopecia areata. V was cut by 4 bases and J by 9 bases, with 7 bases left in between. CDR1 and CDR2 from the germline V gene are SGHTA and FQGNSA. The CDR3 is 11 residues long. Extracted from the samples, RNA was reverse transcribed into cDNA to serve as the sequencing template. TCRdb keeps only in-frame clones here, not all; method: immunoSEQ multiplex PCR. The table shows approximately 180,000 clones, with over 55% occurring only once. Treatment here: oral pan-JAK inhibitor, 5-10 mg twice daily. The clonotype was recovered from a human donor with alopecia areata. The starting material was CD4+ T cells sorted from blood, obtained at week 24, from a patient treated with tofacitinib. The gene calls are TRBV7-2 and TRBJ2-1, with D possibly TRBD2 on 6 matching bases. The CDR3 loop reads CASSSGGEQFF. Here the CDR3 DNA reads TGTGCCAGCAGCTCCGGGGGTGAGCAGTTCTTC.